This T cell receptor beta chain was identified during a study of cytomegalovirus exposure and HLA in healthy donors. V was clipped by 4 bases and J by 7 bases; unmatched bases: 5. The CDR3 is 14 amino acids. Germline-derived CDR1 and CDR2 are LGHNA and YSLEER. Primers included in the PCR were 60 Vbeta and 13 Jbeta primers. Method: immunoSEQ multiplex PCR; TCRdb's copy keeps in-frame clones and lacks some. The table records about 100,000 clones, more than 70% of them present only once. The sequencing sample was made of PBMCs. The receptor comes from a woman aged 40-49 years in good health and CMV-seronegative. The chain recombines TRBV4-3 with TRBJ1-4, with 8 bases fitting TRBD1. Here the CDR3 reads CASSPQGGSEKLFF. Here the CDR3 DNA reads TGCGCCAGCAGCCCACAGGGGGGGTCTGAAAAACTGTTTTTT.